What follows are 20 T cell receptor beta chains derived from one specimen sequenced in a study of T cell repertoires in cytomegalovirus infection. No antigens are known for them. TCRdb reprocessed the reads with MiXCR, giving one entry per CDR3 protein. The sample holds roughly 120,000 distinct CDR3 sequences, roughly 32% seen once. The sequenced sample was CD8+ T cells from cultured PBMCs, obtained from culture after CMV antigen stimulation. The receptors come from a human donor in good health (CMV status not recorded). Some clones in this sample may be carry-over from other donors' samples.

The chain carries TRBV12-3 or TRBV12-4 and TRBJ2-5, with 11 bases fitting TRBD2. This CDR3 is 16 amino acids long. Trimming cost V 3 bases and J 5 bases; bases outside gene matches: 8. This CDR3 is CASSFGTSGRGETQYF. DNA for the CDR3: TGTGCCAGCAGTTTCGGGACTAGCGGTAGGGGGGAGACCCAGTACTTC.

The chain has TRBV28 and TRBJ1-2; TRBD1 matches at 7 bases. The CDR3 has 16 residues. From germline, CDR1 is MDHEN and CDR2 SYDVKM. The ends lost 6 bases at V and 4 bases at J; junction bases unmatched: 14. CDR3 protein: CASRIETGSLFYGYTF. The CDR3, as DNA: TGTGCCAGCAGAATCGAGACAGGGAGTCTTTTCTATGGCTACACCTTC.

This chain joins TRBV7-9 and TRBJ1-1; tentative D call: TRBD1 (6 bases). Germline V CDR1 and CDR2: SEHNR, FQNEAQ (reference sequence). The CDR3 is 16 amino acids. Trimming removed 5 bases from V and 4 bases from J, with 20 bases in between. The CDR3 DNA follows: TGTGCCAGCAGCCCCTGGACAGCCGGGAGGGGCACTGAAGCTTTCTTT. Protein: CASSPWTAGRGTEAFF.

This clonotype was seen at least ten times. V and J are TRBV11-2 and TRBJ2-5; 8 nucleotides agree with TRBD2. The CDR3 covers 15 residues. In germline, CDR1 is SGHAT, CDR2 FQNNGV. J gave up 3 bases and V 4 bases, and 7 bases lay outside the gene matches. The CDR3 sequence is CASSWRRAGEETQYF. The CDR3 nucleotides read TGTGCCAGCAGCTGGAGGAGAGCGGGGGAAGAGACCCAGTACTTC.

The V gene is TRBV4-3, the J gene TRBJ2-5; 8 nucleotides align to TRBD1. J gave up 5 bases and V 4 bases, and 6 bases lay outside the gene matches. CDR1 and CDR2 from the germline V gene are LGHNA and YSLEER. This CDR3 has 14 amino acids. CDR3 bases: TGCGCCAGCAGCCCCAACAGGGGGGCTGAGACCCAGTACTTC. It encodes CASSPNRGAETQYF.

This clonotype was picked up a small number of times. The genes are TRBV7-9 and TRBJ2-3, with D tentatively TRBD2 (5 bases). V was trimmed by 3 bases and J by 0 bases, leaving 13 bases between them. This CDR3 spans 16 amino acids. Germline V CDR1 and CDR2: SEHNR, FQNEAQ (reference sequence). CDR3 DNA: TGTGCCAGCAGCTTTTTTGTAAGCGGTAGCACAGATACGCAGTATTTT. Translated, it gives CASSFFVSGSTDTQYF.

This chain connects TRBV4-1 to TRBJ1-1; D call uncertain. From germline, CDR1 is MGHRA and CDR2 YSYEKL. The CDR3 totals 15 residues. The germline V and J ends were trimmed by 2 bases and 1 base, with 11 bases remaining between them. Here the CDR3 DNA reads TGCGCCAGCAGCCAACAGGCGGACCAGAACACTGAAGCTTTCTTT. This translates into CASSQQADQNTEAFF.

This clonotype was detected many times. The genes are TRBV7-6 and TRBJ1-5; D gene uncertain. The germline CDR1 and CDR2 sequences are SGHVS and FNYEAQ. The V and J ends lost 1 base and 7 bases respectively, with 8 bases between them. The CDR3 spans 13 residues. The CDR3 spells CASSLEVWQPQHF. The CDR3 coding sequence is TGTGCCAGCAGCTTAGAGGTGTGGCAGCCCCAGCATTTT. Full variable domain (missing parts from reference TRBV7-6 and TRBJ1-5): GAGVSQSPRYKVTKRGQDVALRCDPISGHVSLYWYRQALGQGPEFLTYFNYEAQQDKSGLPNDRFSAERPEGSISTLTIQRTEQRDSAMYRCASSLEVWQPQHFGDGTRLSIL.

This clonotype was counted many times. The V call is TRBV6-1, the J call TRBJ2-2, with TRBD1 matching 8 bases. CDR3 length equals 15 residues. V lost 3 bases to trimming and J lost 5 bases; unmatched junction nucleotides: 5. CDR1 and CDR2 from the germline V gene are MNHNS and SASEGT. Here the CDR3 reads CASSEPGQATGELFF. In nucleotides, the CDR3 is TGTGCCAGCAGTGAGCCGGGACAGGCTACCGGGGAGCTGTTTTTT.

For the CDR3, the DNA is TGTGCCAGCAGTTACACGGACCCCGGAACTGTGGCGGAGATCCACAATGAGCAGTTCTTC. This sequence encodes CASSYTDPGTVAEIHNEQFF. The V gene is TRBV28, the J gene TRBJ2-1; no clear D. V was shortened by 4 bases and J by 5 bases, with 30 bases between the two germline ends. The germline V gene encodes CDR1 MDHEN and CDR2 SYDVKM. This CDR3 has 20 residues.

The chain uses TRBV9 and TRBJ2-1; D is perhaps TRBD2 (6 bases). V gave up 0 bases and J gave up 0 bases, with 10 bases separating them. CDR3 length: 16 residues. Per the germline V gene, CDR1 is SGDLS and CDR2 is YYNGEE. The DNA of the CDR3 is TGTGCCAGCAGCGTAGATGTGGGGGGCTCCTACAATGAGCAGTTCTTC. Encoded protein: CASSVDVGGSYNEQFF.

This clonotype has just one count. The gene calls are TRBV14 and TRBJ2-7, with 11 bases identical to TRBD2. This CDR3 has 17 amino acids. V lost 0 bases and J lost 0; bases outside the gene matches: 4. Germline V gene sequence: CDR1 SGHDN, CDR2 FVKESK. The CDR3, as DNA: TGTGCCAGCAGCCAAGATCCGGGACTAGCGGTCTCCTACGAGCAGTACTTC. Amino acids: CASSQDPGLAVSYEQYF.

The chain has TRBV4-1 and TRBJ2-1; 12 positions agree with TRBD2. The V gene's germline CDR1 is MGHRA and CDR2 YSYEKL. The CDR3 covers 19 residues. The V and J ends lost 3 bases and 6 bases, in that order; junction bases with no gene match: 15. DNA of the CDR3: TGCGCCAGCAGCCATGTTTCCGGGACTAGCGGGTATTTTTTCAATGAGCAGTTCTTC. It translates to CASSHVSGTSGYFFNEQFF.

In its sample, this clonotype was seen a few times. The V call is TRBV6-1, the J call TRBJ2-7, with D tentatively TRBD1 or TRBD2 (5 bases each). Germline assignment: CDR1 MNHNS and CDR2 SASEGT. CDR3 size: 14 residues. Trimming took off 3 bases at V and 4 bases at J, with 13 bases between the two ends. The CDR3 protein is CASSDEGHVYEQYF. The CDR3 nucleotides are TGTGCCAGCAGTGATGAGGGGCACGTTTACGAGCAGTACTTC.

There are a few counts of this clonotype. The rearrangement joins TRBV23-1 to TRBJ1-1; D may be TRBD1 (6 bases). TRBV23-1 belongs to the ORF category, with a function that is uncertain. With 3 bases removed from V and 5 bases from J, the gap between germline ends came to 16 bases. This CDR3 spans 15 amino acids. The CDR3 nucleotides are TGCGCCAGCAGTCACCTCGCAAGGGGGGTGACTGAAGCTTTCTTT. Its translation: CASSHLARGVTEAFF.

This clonotype was seen just once. The chain's CDR3 is CASSQAAGISYEQYF. The CDR3 DNA sequence: TGTGCCAGCAGCCAGGCCGCGGGGATCTCCTACGAGCAGTACTTC. The chain carries TRBV3-1 and TRBJ2-7; a weak D match, TRBD2 (6 bases). Deletions cut 3 bases from V and 0 bases from J, with 12 bases between. This CDR3 spans 15 amino acids. The V gene's germline CDR1 is LGHDT and CDR2 YNNKEL (reference sequence).

The chain recombines TRBV5-1 with TRBJ1-1; D remains ambiguous. This CDR3 is 14 amino acids long. Looked up from germline, CDR1 is SGHRS and CDR2 is YFSETQ. V lost 0 bases, J lost 5 bases, and 11 bases lay in between. CDR3 coding DNA: TGCGCCAGCAGCTTGGATTCTTCGGGGACTGAAGCTTTCTTT. Residues: CASSLDSSGTEAFF.

Ten or more counts support this clonotype. The chain carries TRBV28 and TRBJ2-3; weak D call: TRBD2 (7 bases). Trimming cost V 4 bases and J 3 bases, with 17 bases left between them. CDR1 MDHEN and CDR2 SYDVKM come from the germline V gene. This CDR3 has 16 residues. The DNA of the CDR3 is TGTGCCAGCAGTTCCCTCGGGGGGCCGGGGACAGATACGCAGTATTTT. It yields the protein CASSSLGGPGTDTQYF.

This clonotype was seen only a few times. This chain links TRBV28 with TRBJ1-1; D is ambiguous. Germline V gene sequence: CDR1 MDHEN, CDR2 SYDVKM. The CDR3 spans 13 residues. The V gene lost 2 bases and the J gene lost 3 bases, with 7 bases spanning the gap. This CDR3 reads CASSLNGYTEAFF. The CDR3 DNA sequence: TGTGCCAGCAGTTTAAATGGGTACACTGAAGCTTTCTTT.

The J gene is TRBJ1-1, the V gene TRBV3-1; D is perhaps TRBD1 (6 bases). CDR1 is LGHDT, CDR2 YNNKEL, per germline (reference sequence). The CDR3 runs 13 residues. Between the trimmed V and J ends, which lost 2 bases and 7 bases, there was a span of 11 bases. The CDR3 sequence is CASSQSGGGEAFF. CDR3 in DNA: TGTGCCAGCAGCCAAAGCGGGGGCGGTGAAGCTTTCTTT.